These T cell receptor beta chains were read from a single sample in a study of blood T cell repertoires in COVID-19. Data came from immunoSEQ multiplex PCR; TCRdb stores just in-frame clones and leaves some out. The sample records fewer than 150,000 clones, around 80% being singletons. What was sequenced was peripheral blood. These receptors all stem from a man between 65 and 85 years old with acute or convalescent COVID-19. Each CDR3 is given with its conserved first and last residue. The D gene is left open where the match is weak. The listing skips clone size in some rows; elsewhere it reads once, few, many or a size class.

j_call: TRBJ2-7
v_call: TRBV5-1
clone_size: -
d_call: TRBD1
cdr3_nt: TGCGCCAGCAGCGTCCGGGGACAGGGCGACGAGCAGTACTTC
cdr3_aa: CASSVRGQGDEQYF

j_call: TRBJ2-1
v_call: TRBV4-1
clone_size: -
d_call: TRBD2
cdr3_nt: TGCGCCAGCAGCCCGAGGGCTAGCGGGGGGGCAGGGTACAATGAGCAGTTCTTC
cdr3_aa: CASSPRASGGAGYNEQFF

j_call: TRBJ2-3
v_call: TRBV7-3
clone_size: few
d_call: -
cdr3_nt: TGTGCCAGCAGTTGGGAAGGCGGAGCGGACACAGATACGCAGTATTTT
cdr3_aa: CASSWEGGADTDTQYF

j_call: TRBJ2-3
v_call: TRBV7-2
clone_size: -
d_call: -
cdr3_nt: TGTGCCAGCAGCCCGTACACAGATACGCAGTATTTT
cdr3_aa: CASSPYTDTQYF

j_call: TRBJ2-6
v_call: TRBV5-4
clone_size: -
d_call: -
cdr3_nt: TGTGCCAGCAGCTTGGGAGGGCCTGGGGCCAACGTCCTGACTTTC
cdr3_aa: CASSLGGPGANVLTF

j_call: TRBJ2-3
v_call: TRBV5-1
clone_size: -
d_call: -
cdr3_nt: TGCGCCAGCAGCCGTCAGGCCCGACAGGAGGCAGATACGCAGTATTTT
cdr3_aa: CASSRQARQEADTQYF

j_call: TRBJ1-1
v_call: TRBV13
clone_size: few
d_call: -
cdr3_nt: TGTGCCAGCAGCTTTGGGGAAGGGGCTGAAGCTTTCTTT
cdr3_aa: CASSFGEGAEAFF

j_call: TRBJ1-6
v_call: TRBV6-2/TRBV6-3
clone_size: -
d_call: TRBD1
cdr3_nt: TGTGCCAGCAGTCCGGACAGGGTGAATTCACCCCTCCACTTT
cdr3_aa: CASSPDRVNSPLHF

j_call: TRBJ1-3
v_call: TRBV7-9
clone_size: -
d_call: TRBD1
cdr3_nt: TGTGCCAGCAGCTTAGGACCTAGCCGGACAGGGCATGGAAACACCATATATTTT
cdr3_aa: CASSLGPSRTGHGNTIYF

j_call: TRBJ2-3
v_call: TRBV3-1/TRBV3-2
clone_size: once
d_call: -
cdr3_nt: TGTGCCAGCAGCCTTCTAGCGACTTACACAGATACGCAGTATTTT
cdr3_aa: CASSLLATYTDTQYF

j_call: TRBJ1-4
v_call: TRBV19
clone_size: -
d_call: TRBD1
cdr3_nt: TGTGCCAGTAGTCTAAGGGACAGCTCGGAGGAAAAACTGTTTTTT
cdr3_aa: CASSLRDSSEEKLFF